What follows are 29 T cell receptor beta chains derived from one specimen sequenced in a study of blood T cell repertoires in COVID-19. Assay used: immunoSEQ multiplex PCR; TCRdb lists only in-frame clones, some missing. Of roughly 62,000 clones detected, 75% to 90% appear once; the ten largest clones hold about 9.4%. Sample: peripheral blood. The source of these receptors is a man aged 25-40 years with COVID-19, enrolled during active disease.

This clone was seen a few times. This chain's CDR3 is CASSLQTGGGYGYTF. In DNA, the CDR3 is TGCGCCAGCAGCTTGCAGACAGGGGGAGGGTATGGCTACACCTTC. This chain uses TRBV5-1 with TRBJ1-2; 9 bases line up with TRBD1. Germline V gives CDR1 SGHRS, CDR2 YFSETQ. J gave up 5 bases and V 1 base, and 6 bases lay outside the gene matches. CDR3 length: 15 residues.

The rearrangement joins TRBV7-9 to TRBJ2-1; TRBD2 agrees at 10 bases. Losses at the gene ends were 4 bases for V and 0 bases for J; bases not matched to a gene: 6. This CDR3 contains 17 residues. The germline V gene encodes CDR1 SEHNR and CDR2 FQNEAQ (reference sequence). The CDR3 loop is CASSSYRTSGSYNEQFF. The CDR3, as DNA: TGTGCCAGCAGCTCCTACCGGACTAGCGGCTCCTACAATGAGCAGTTCTTC.

The V and J genes are TRBV7-8 and TRBJ1-3; TRBD1 matches at 9 bases. Germline lookup yields CDR1 SGHVS and CDR2 FQNEAQ. Trimming removed 0 bases from V and 12 bases from J; junction bases left unmatched: 6. This CDR3 spans 14 amino acids. The CDR3 DNA is TGTGCCAGCAGCTTAGCCGTACAGGGGGCTGGCATATATTTT. As protein: CASSLAVQGAGIYF.

The rearrangement links TRBV28 to TRBJ1-2, with 8 positions matching TRBD1. After removal of 3 bases from V and 8 bases from J, the junction contained 8 bases not matched to a gene. The germline V gene has CDR1 MDHEN and CDR2 SYDVKM. The CDR3 consists of 14 residues. The chain's CDR3 is CASSFDRGGGGYTF. CDR3 sequence (DNA): TGTGCCAGCAGTTTCGACAGGGGAGGAGGCGGCTACACCTTC.

The chain combines TRBV4-3 with TRBJ2-1; 11 bases fit TRBD2. The germline CDR1 and CDR2 sequences are LGHNA and YSLEER. The trim removed 3 bases at V and 2 bases at J, leaving 6 bases unmatched. The CDR3 spans 17 residues. CDR3 protein: CASSHQRLAGTYNEQFF. As DNA, the CDR3 is TGCGCCAGCAGCCATCAGCGACTAGCGGGGACCTACAATGAGCAGTTCTTC.

The gene calls are TRBV6-5 and TRBJ1-2, with unresolved D. V shed 7 bases and J shed 7 bases, with 16 bases lying between them. The CDR3 sequence is 13 residues long. Germline V CDR1 and CDR2: MNHEY, SVGAGI. The CDR3 loop reads CASTRAMSGGYTF. The CDR3 DNA is TGTGCCAGCACCAGAGCTATGTCAGGTGGCTACACCTTC.

V is TRBV5-5 and J is TRBJ2-3; 7 bases align to TRBD1. Germline assignment: CDR1 SGHKS and CDR2 YYEKEE (reference sequence). This CDR3 is 14 amino acids long. J was trimmed by 2 bases and V by 1 base; bases with no gene match: 1. Here the CDR3 DNA reads TGTGCCAGCAGCTTGACAGGGGACACAGATACGCAGTATTTT. Its translation: CASSLTGDTDTQYF. Complete variable domain (other parts from reference TRBV5-5 and TRBJ2-3): DAGVTQSPTHLIKTRGQQVTLRCSPISGHKSVSWYQQVLGQGPQFIFQYYEKEERGRGNFPDRFSARQFPNYSSELNVNALLLGDSALYLCASSLTGDTDTQYFGPGTRLTVL.

This sequence joins TRBV27 and TRBJ2-1, with unresolved D. Per germline, CDR1 MNHEY and CDR2 SMNVEV (reference sequence). Trimming cost V 0 bases and J 7 bases, with 7 bases left between them. This CDR3 region has 13 residues. The CDR3 protein is CASSLSSVNEQFF. As DNA, the CDR3 is TGTGCCAGCAGTTTATCTTCGGTAAATGAGCAGTTCTTC.

This chain connects TRBV20-1 to TRBJ2-3, with 7 nucleotides matching TRBD2. This CDR3 is 15 amino acids long. Trimming at V came to 3 bases and at J to 4 bases, leaving 10 bases not matched to a gene. Germline CDR1 DFQATT, CDR2 SNEGSKA (reference sequence). The CDR3 here is CSASRVAGEADTQYF. In DNA, the CDR3 is TGCAGTGCTAGTCGGGTGGCGGGGGAGGCAGATACGCAGTATTTT.

The chain couples TRBV10-3 to TRBJ1-2; D remains unclear. Germline CDR1 is ENHRY and CDR2 is SYGVKD. Trimming stripped 2 bases from V and 4 bases from J, with 11 bases between. The CDR3 runs 14 residues. This chain's CDR3 is CAISEDSLGYGYTF. DNA for the CDR3: TGTGCCATCAGTGAGGACTCCTTGGGCTATGGCTACACCTTC.

This clone was counted only a few times. The gene calls are TRBV28 and TRBJ2-3; no clear D. Germline CDR1 reads MDHEN; CDR2 reads SYDVKM. Trimming took off 7 bases at V and 2 bases at J, with 13 bases between the two ends. This CDR3 is built from 14 residues. The CDR3 DNA is TGTGCCAGCACCCGACTTGAATTCACAGATACGCAGTATTTT. Amino acids: CASTRLEFTDTQYF.

V usage is TRBV30 and J usage is TRBJ2-7; 12 bases are a match to TRBD2. The germline V gene has CDR1 GTSNPN and CDR2 SVGIG (reference sequence). J was trimmed by 4 bases and V by 2 bases; bases with no gene match: 3. This CDR3 comprises 14 residues. The CDR3 DNA is TGTGCCTGGAGTAAGACTAGCGGGGGATACGAGCAGTACTTC. Translation gives CAWSKTSGGYEQYF.

This clone was counted a single time. The V call is TRBV28, the J call TRBJ1-5; maybe TRBD1 (6 bases). This CDR3 contains 13 residues. Trimming cost V 9 bases and J 3 bases, with 12 bases left between them. Germline V gene sequence: CDR1 MDHEN, CDR2 SYDVKM. CDR3 residues: CARAGTHNQPQHF. CDR3 bases: TGTGCCAGGGCCGGGACACACAATCAGCCCCAGCATTTT. The full variable domain, its missing parts supplied by reference TRBV28 and TRBJ1-5, is DVKVTQSSRYLVKRTGEKVFLECVQDMDHENMFWYRQDPGLGLRLIYFSYDVKMKEKGDIPEGYSVSREKKERFSLILESASTNQTSMYLCARAGTHNQPQHFGDGTRLSIL.

V gene TRBV19 combines with J gene TRBJ1-1, with a weak D call TRBD1 (6 bases). From germline, CDR1 is LNHDA and CDR2 SQIVND (reference sequence). The V end lost 6 bases, the J end lost 3 bases, and 14 bases lay between the germline ends. This CDR3 has 14 residues. The CDR3 spells CASRVGRGDTEAFF. The DNA of the CDR3 is TGTGCCAGTAGGGTTGGGAGGGGGGACACTGAAGCTTTCTTT.

V and J are TRBV6-5 and TRBJ1-1, with TRBD1 as a possible D gene (6 bases). The V gene's germline CDR1 is MNHEY and CDR2 SVGAGI. Trimming cost V 8 bases and J 4 bases, with 14 bases left between them. The length of the CDR3 is 13 residues. The chain's CDR3 is CASGYRETTEAFF. The CDR3 bases are TGTGCCAGCGGATACAGGGAAACCACTGAAGCTTTCTTT.

The chain is built from TRBV15 and TRBJ2-7; no clear D gene. Germline V gives CDR1 LNHNV, CDR2 YYDKDF (reference sequence). This CDR3 has 13 residues. Trimming shortened V by 3 bases and J by 4 bases, and 10 bases separated the two germline ends. CDR3 bases: TGTGCCACCAGCAGTCAGAGGCTGTACGAGCAGTACTTC. Protein product: CATSSQRLYEQYF.

The CDR3 nucleotides read TGTGCCAGTAGTATCAGCGGGAGGGGTACGCAGTATTTT. This encodes CASSISGRGTQYF. The rearrangement joins TRBV19 to TRBJ2-3; 10 bases align to TRBD2. This CDR3 comprises 13 residues. V shed 3 bases and J 8 bases; nucleotides not matched to a gene: 2. Germline V gene lookup returns CDR1 LNHDA and CDR2 SQIVND (reference sequence). Supplemented by reference TRBV19 and TRBJ2-3, the full variable domain reads DGGITQSPKYLFRKEGQNVTLSCEQNLNHDAMYWYRQDPGQGLRLIYYSQIVNDFQKGDIAEGYSVSREKKESFPLTVTSAQKNPTAFYLCASSISGRGTQYFGPGTRLTVL.

J is TRBJ1-5 and V is TRBV28; 10 bases map to TRBD1. The CDR3 length is 15 residues. Germline-derived CDR1 and CDR2 are MDHEN and SYDVKM. Trimming removed 6 bases from V and 7 bases from J; junction bases left unmatched: 9. In DNA, the CDR3 is TGTGCCAGCAGAATGACAGGGGGCGAAGGGCAGCCCCAGCATTTT. This sequence encodes CASRMTGGEGQPQHF.

The J gene is TRBJ1-1, the V gene TRBV3-1 (or the pseudogene TRBV3-2); no definite D call. Germline loops: CDR1 LGHDT, CDR2 YNNKEL (reference sequence). There are 13 residues in the CDR3. Trimming removed 3 bases at V and 4 bases at J, with 9 bases between. CDR3 DNA sequence: TGTGCCAGCAGCCAGCATAGGAGCACTGAAGCTTTCTTT. Translated: CASSQHRSTEAFF.

The chain is built from TRBV6-6 and TRBJ2-1, with D possibly being TRBD2 (6 bases). This CDR3 has 13 amino acids. Germline V gene sequence: CDR1 MNHNY, CDR2 SVGAGI (reference sequence). V was cut by 6 bases and J by 5 bases, with 11 bases left in between. CDR3 nucleotide sequence: TGTGCCAGCAGGTCCTCGGGGGACAATGAGCAGTTCTTC. It translates to CASRSSGDNEQFF.

The rearrangement joins TRBV28 to TRBJ2-6; D perhaps matches TRBD2 (6 bases). The CDR3 sequence is 17 residues long. Germline CDR1 and CDR2: MDHEN and SYDVKM. V was pared by 5 bases and J by 0 bases, with 14 bases between. CDR3 sequence: CASSAEEGTSGANVLTF. The CDR3 nucleotides are TGTGCCAGCAGTGCGGAGGAGGGAACCTCTGGGGCCAACGTCCTGACTTTC.

The chain has TRBV19 and TRBJ2-7; TRBD2 might be the D (5 bases). Looked up from germline, CDR1 is LNHDA and CDR2 is SQIVND (reference sequence). CDR3 length: 16 amino acids. Trimming left V 5 bases short and J 2 bases short, with 19 bases between. The DNA for the CDR3 is TGTGCCAGTAGTGCCCGAGGGCAGGAGTATACCTACGAGCAGTACTTC. Protein sequence: CASSARGQEYTYEQYF.

This chain links TRBV6-2 or TRBV6-3 with TRBJ2-3; unclear D gene. V lost 6 bases and J 3 bases, leaving 7 bases between the germline ends. Per the germline V gene, CDR1 is MNHEY and CDR2 is SVGEGT. The CDR3 runs 12 residues. The CDR3 protein is CASRPSTDTQYF. In DNA form, the CDR3 reads TGTGCCAGCAGACCTTCAACAGATACGCAGTATTTT.

J is TRBJ2-2 and V is TRBV10-2; TRBD2 is a possible D gene (5 bases). Trimming shortened V by 5 bases and J by 3 bases, and 13 bases separated the two germline ends. The germline CDR1 and CDR2 sequences are WSHSY and SAAADI. The CDR3 is made up of 15 amino acids. Here the CDR3 DNA reads TGCGCCAGCAGTAGGTGGGAGAGGTACACCGGGGAGCTGTTTTTT. Its protein is CASSRWERYTGELFF.

The chain has TRBV27 and TRBJ2-7; a weak D match, TRBD2 (5 bases). Between the trimmed V and J ends, which lost 2 bases and 7 bases, there was a span of 9 bases. The germline V gene encodes CDR1 MNHEY and CDR2 SMNVEV (reference sequence). The CDR3 has 12 amino acids. CDR3 sequence reads: CASSLQSGEQYF. CDR3 DNA: TGTGCCAGCAGTTTACAGTCGGGGGAGCAGTACTTC.

About this clone itself: The missing conserved phenylalanine or tryptophan at the end of this CDR3 makes a read error likely. Because the CDR3's place on the DNA is in doubt, the DNA is left out and the CDR3 is given as listed by TCRdb. The chain couples TRBV28 to TRBJ1-2; TRBD1 was called by the table and not checked on the DNA. Germline V gene lookup returns CDR1 MDHEN and CDR2 SYDVKM. The CDR3 spans 10 residues, counting both ends. CDR3: CASTTGWLHL.

The CDR3: CASSFQGQGQPQHF. The CDR3 nucleotides read TGTGCCAGCAGTTTCCAGGGACAGGGTCAGCCCCAGCATTTT. The V call is TRBV27, the J call TRBJ1-5; TRBD1 matches at 9 bases. V trimming: 3 bases; J trimming: 6 bases; junction bases outside the gene matches: 3. Germline CDR1 MNHEY, CDR2 SMNVEV (reference sequence). The CDR3 contains 14 residues.

CDR3 sequence reads: CASSFYVGSSYEQYF. The DNA of the CDR3 is TGTGCCAGCAGCTTTTACGTCGGGAGCTCCTACGAGCAGTACTTC. The chain links TRBV7-2 to TRBJ2-7; perhaps TRBD2 as D (6 bases). The CDR3 contains 15 residues. V lost 3 bases and J lost 0, with 12 bases in between. CDR1 SGHTA and CDR2 FQGNSA come from the germline V gene.

This chain uses TRBV4-1 with TRBJ2-1, with TRBD2 matching over 9 bases. CDR1 and CDR2 from the germline V gene are MGHRA and YSYEKL. The CDR3 is 16 amino acids. The junction had 10 bases not matched to a gene; V was cut back by 2 bases and J by 8 bases. The CDR3 loop is CASSQLGAGGPDEQFF. In nucleotides, the CDR3 is TGCGCCAGCAGCCAATTGGGGGCGGGAGGGCCTGATGAGCAGTTCTTC.